This TCR beta chain was identified during a study of shared clonotypes between healthy human individuals. Assay: immunoSEQ multiplex PCR; the TCRdb copy retains only in-frame clones and omits some. The table lists 2 million to 2.5 million clones, less than 95% of them singletons. The germline V and J ends were trimmed by 5 bases and 9 bases, with 11 bases remaining between them. CDR3 length equals 12 residues. Per germline, CDR1 SGHVS and CDR2 FNYEAQ. Memory CD4+ cells were the fraction left after CD45RA+ naive selection. Study-wide results and limits: An effect of sequencing depth on clonotype sharing among donors was expected. Rarefaction curves obtained for sorted subsets showed sequencing incomplete despite large depth.

To note about this clone: Its antigen is unknown.

The sequenced sample was naive CD4+ T cells from PBMCs. Noted subset: CD45RA+ positively selected. The clonotype originates from a man aged 18 to 29 in good health. Some clones in this sample may be carry-over from other donors' samples. The V gene is TRBV7-6, the J gene TRBJ1-5, with D perhaps matching TRBD1 (5 bases). DNA of the CDR3: TGTGCCAGCAGCCCCAGGGTGGGGCCCCAGCATTTT. Encoded protein: CASSPRVGPQHF. The full variable domain, in which reference TRBV7-6 and TRBJ1-5 provide the parts outside the CDR3, is GAGVSQSPRYKVTKRGQDVALRCDPISGHVSLYWYRQALGQGPEFLTYFNYEAQQDKSGLPNDRFSAERPEGSISTLTIQRTEQRDSAMYRCASSPRVGPQHFGDGTRLSIL.